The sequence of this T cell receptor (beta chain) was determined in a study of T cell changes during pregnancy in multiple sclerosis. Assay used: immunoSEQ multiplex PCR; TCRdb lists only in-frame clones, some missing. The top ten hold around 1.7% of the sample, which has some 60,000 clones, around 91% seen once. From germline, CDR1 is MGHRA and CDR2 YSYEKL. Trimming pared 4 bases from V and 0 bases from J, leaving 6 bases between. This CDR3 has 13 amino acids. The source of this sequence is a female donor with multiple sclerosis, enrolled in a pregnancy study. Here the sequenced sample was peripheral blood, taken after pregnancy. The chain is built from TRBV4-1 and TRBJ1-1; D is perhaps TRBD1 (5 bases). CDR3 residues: CASSRQLNTEAFF. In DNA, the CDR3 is TGCGCCAGCAGCCGACAGCTGAACACTGAAGCTTTCTTT.